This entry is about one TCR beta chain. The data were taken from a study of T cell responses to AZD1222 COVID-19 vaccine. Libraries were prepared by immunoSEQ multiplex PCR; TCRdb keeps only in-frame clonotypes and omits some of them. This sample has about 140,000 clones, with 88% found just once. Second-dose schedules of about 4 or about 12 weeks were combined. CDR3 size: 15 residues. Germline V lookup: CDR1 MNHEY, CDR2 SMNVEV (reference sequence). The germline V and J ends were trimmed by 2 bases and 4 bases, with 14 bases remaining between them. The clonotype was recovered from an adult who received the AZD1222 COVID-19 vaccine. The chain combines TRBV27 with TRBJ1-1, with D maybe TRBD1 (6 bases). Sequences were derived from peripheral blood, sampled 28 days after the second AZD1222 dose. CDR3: CASSLQQGWGTEAFF. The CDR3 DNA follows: TGTGCCAGCAGTTTACAACAGGGCTGGGGCACTGAAGCTTTCTTT.